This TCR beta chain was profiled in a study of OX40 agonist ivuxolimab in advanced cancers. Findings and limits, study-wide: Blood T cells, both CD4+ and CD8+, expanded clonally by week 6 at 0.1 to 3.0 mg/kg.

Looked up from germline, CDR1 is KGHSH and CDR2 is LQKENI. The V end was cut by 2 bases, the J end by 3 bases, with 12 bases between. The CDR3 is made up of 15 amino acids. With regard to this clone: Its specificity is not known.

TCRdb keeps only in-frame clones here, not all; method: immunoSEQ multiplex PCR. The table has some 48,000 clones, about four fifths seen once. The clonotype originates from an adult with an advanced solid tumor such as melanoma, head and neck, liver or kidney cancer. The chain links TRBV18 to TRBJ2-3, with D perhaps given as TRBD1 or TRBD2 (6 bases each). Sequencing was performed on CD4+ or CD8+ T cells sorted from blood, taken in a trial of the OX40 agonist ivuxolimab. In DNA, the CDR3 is TGTGCCAGCTCACCAAGAGGGGGGCCTACAGATACGCAGTATTTT. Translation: CASSPRGGPTDTQYF.